This TCR beta chain was identified during a study of cytomegalovirus exposure and HLA in healthy donors. This CDR3 contains 13 residues. Germline V gene lookup returns CDR1 SNHLY and CDR2 FYNNEI. The trim removed 4 bases at V and 11 bases at J, leaving 9 bases unmatched. The PCR was carried out with 60 Vbeta primers and 13 Jbeta primers. Using immunoSEQ multiplex PCR, the repertoire was profiled, and TCRdb retains in-frame clones only, with some absent. The repertoire has some 200,000 clones, 70% of them found once; the top ten carry 2.5% to 3%. This clonotype originated in a man aged 35 to 55 in good health and CMV-seropositive. J is TRBJ2-5 and V is TRBV2; 8 bases are a match to TRBD1. The sample was PBMCs. CDR3 protein: CASSGDRLIEQYF. CDR3 nucleotides: TGTGCCAGCAGTGGGGACAGGCTGATAGAGCAGTACTTC.